A single sample is the source of the 13 T cell receptor beta chains below, sequenced in a study of blood T cell repertoires in COVID-19. This table comes from immunoSEQ multiplex PCR, and its TCRdb copy is limited to in-frame clones, with some not included. The sample comprises fewer than 500,000 clones, about 90% of which are singletons, and 0.7% to 0.85% rests with the top ten. The sample was peripheral blood. Receptors were obtained from a man aged 18 to 35 with COVID-19, enrolled during active disease.

This clone appeared once. CDR3 amino acids: CASSQGTGNQPQHF. The CDR3 bases are TGTGCCAGCAGTCAAGGGACAGGTAATCAGCCCCAGCATTTT. The chain couples TRBV7-9 to TRBJ1-5; 8 bases map to TRBD1. CDR3 length: 14 amino acids. CDR1 is SEHNR, CDR2 FQNEAQ, per germline (reference sequence). V lost 6 bases to trimming and J lost 4 bases; unmatched junction nucleotides: 5.

This clone occurred once. The V gene is TRBV6-5, the J gene TRBJ1-2; D unclear. This CDR3 has 15 residues. The V gene lost 0 bases and the J gene lost 1 base, with 9 bases spanning the gap. The germline CDR1 and CDR2 sequences are MNHEY and SVGAGI. The CDR3 loop is CASSYSFGDNYGYTF. The CDR3, as DNA: TGTGCCAGCAGTTACTCTTTCGGTGATAACTATGGCTACACCTTC.

The chain couples TRBV2 to TRBJ2-7, with 7 bases lining up with TRBD1. The CDR3 has 11 amino acids. V lost 6 bases, J lost 7 bases, and 3 bases stayed unmatched. Looked up from germline, CDR1 is SNHLY and CDR2 is FYNNEI. CDR3 amino acids: CASRTGREQYF. The CDR3 coding sequence is TGTGCCAGCAGGACAGGGCGGGAGCAGTACTTC.

The V call is TRBV12-3 or TRBV12-4, the J call TRBJ1-3; D gene ambiguous. CDR3 length: 13 residues. V lost 6 bases to trimming and J lost 2 bases, with 8 bases between them. The CDR3 here is CASSPTTGNTIYF. Written as DNA, the CDR3 is TGTGCCAGCAGCCCGACAACTGGAAACACCATATATTTT.

The chain couples TRBV6-4 to TRBJ1-6, with 9 bases aligning to TRBD1. This CDR3 contains 15 residues. The germline gives CDR1 MRHNA, CDR2 SNTAGT. Trimming removed 6 bases from V and 5 bases from J; junction bases left unmatched: 5. The CDR3 spells CASRGRTGDNSPLHF. In DNA form, the CDR3 reads TGTGCCAGCAGAGGAAGGACAGGGGATAATTCACCCCTCCACTTT.

This clone has just a few counts. This chain uses TRBV18 with TRBJ1-2; D unresolved. This CDR3 spans 14 amino acids. V was cut by 2 bases and J by 8 bases, with 15 bases left in between. In germline, CDR1 is KGHSH, CDR2 LQKENI. The CDR3 loop is CASSPSGLSGGYTF. CDR3 DNA sequence: TGTGCCAGCTCACCATCGGGCCTATCGGGAGGCTACACCTTC. Based on the CDR3 plus reference TRBV18 and TRBJ1-2, the full variable domain is NAGVMQNPRHLVRRRGQEARLRCSPMKGHSHVYWYRQLPEEGLKFMVYLQKENIIDESGMPKERFSAEFPKEGPSILRIQQVVRGDSAAYFCASSPSGLSGGYTFGSGTRLTVV.

This clone occurred a few times. This chain links TRBV6-5 with TRBJ1-1; D call uncertain. The germline V gene has CDR1 MNHEY and CDR2 SVGAGI. The CDR3 covers 13 residues. V was clipped by 2 bases and J by 5 bases, with 9 bases between them. The CDR3 here is CASSYQITTEAFF. For the CDR3, the DNA is TGTGCCAGCAGTTACCAGATAACGACTGAAGCTTTCTTT.

The chain recombines TRBV6-5 with TRBJ1-1, with 8 bases aligning to TRBD1. The CDR3 contains 14 residues. The trim removed 7 bases at V and 0 bases at J, leaving 4 bases unmatched. Germline V CDR1 and CDR2: MNHEY, SVGAGI. CDR3 loop: CASKGTGMNTEAFF. The CDR3 nucleotides are TGTGCCAGCAAAGGGACAGGTATGAACACTGAAGCTTTCTTT.

This chain joins TRBV5-1 and TRBJ2-3; D might be TRBD2 (5 bases). The germline gives CDR1 SGHRS, CDR2 YFSETQ. V was clipped by 0 bases and J by 0 bases, with 8 bases between them. There are 15 residues in the CDR3. The CDR3 coding sequence is TGCGCCAGCAGCTTGGGGGGAGCTAGCACAGATACGCAGTATTTT. This gives the protein CASSLGGASTDTQYF.

This clone was counted a single time. CDR3 sequence (DNA): TGCAGCGTTCAACACGACAGGGGAGATGAAAAACTGTTTTTT. Encoded protein: CSVQHDRGDEKLFF. This chain uses TRBV29-1 with TRBJ1-4; 8 bases agree with TRBD1. The junction had 8 bases not matched to a gene; V was cut back by 5 bases and J by 6 bases. The CDR3 length is 14 residues. The germline gives CDR1 SQVTM, CDR2 ANQGSEA.

This chain connects TRBV4-2 to TRBJ2-5, with 9 bases fitting TRBD1. The length of the CDR3 is 15 residues. Germline CDR1 reads LGHNA; CDR2 reads YNFKEQ. With 3 bases clipped from V and 4 bases from J, the junction kept 6 bases outside the gene matches. In DNA, the CDR3 is TGTGCCAGCAGCCAGCCAGGGACAGGGCGAGAGACCCAGTACTTC. Its protein product is CASSQPGTGRETQYF.

This chain connects TRBV7-2 to TRBJ2-1; 7 bases fit TRBD1. In germline, CDR1 is SGHTA, CDR2 FQGNSA. The CDR3 runs 13 residues. Trimming removed 6 bases from V and 7 bases from J; junction bases left unmatched: 6. Written as DNA, the CDR3 is TGTGCCAGCAGGACCACAGGGGTTAATGAGCAGTTCTTC. Translated: CASRTTGVNEQFF.

The gene calls are TRBV2 and TRBJ2-5, with 9 bases matching TRBD2. Germline V gene sequence: CDR1 SNHLY, CDR2 FYNNEI. The CDR3 spans 15 residues. The V segment lost 1 base and the J segment 4 bases; nucleotides outside the gene matches: 4. This CDR3 reads CASSEEGTSIETQYF. The CDR3 coding sequence is TGTGCCAGCAGTGAAGAGGGGACTAGCATAGAGACCCAGTACTTC. Based on the CDR3 plus reference TRBV2 and TRBJ2-5, the full variable domain is EPEVTQTPSHQVTQMGQEVILRCVPISNHLYFYWYRQILGQKVEFLVSFYNNEISEKSEIFDDQFSVERPDGSNFTLKIRSTKLEDSAMYFCASSEEGTSIETQYFGPGTRLLVL.